Following are 21 T cell receptor beta chains from one sample sequenced in a study of shared clonotypes between healthy human individuals. TCRdb keeps only in-frame clones here, not all; method: immunoSEQ multiplex PCR. The sample shows over a million clones, around 74% of them seen only once. Sequencing used memory CD4+ T cells sorted from blood. As to subset: CD45RA-negative fraction. These receptor sequences come from a man aged 18 to 29 in good health.

This clone was detected a few times. The J gene is TRBJ1-6, the V gene TRBV10-3, with D perhaps matching TRBD1 (5 bases). V lost 8 bases and J lost 6, with 17 bases in between. The CDR3 contains 15 residues. CDR1 is ENHRY, CDR2 SYGVKD, per germline. The CDR3 DNA is TGTGCCATCGGAGACCGGGACGGGCCTAATTCACCCCTCCACTTT. It encodes CAIGDRDGPNSPLHF.

The chain carries TRBV19 and TRBJ2-3; the D gene is possibly TRBD2 (6 bases). V shed 11 bases and J shed 1 base, with 13 bases lying between them. There are 13 residues in the CDR3. Germline lookup yields CDR1 LNHDA and CDR2 SQIVND (reference sequence). The CDR3 region is CASGRGRTDTQYF. CDR3 bases: TGTGCCTCAGGGCGGGGACGCACAGATACGCAGTATTTT.

This chain connects TRBV5-4 to TRBJ2-3; D gene ambiguous. V was pared by 0 bases and J by 6 bases, with 11 bases between. The germline V gene has CDR1 SGHNT and CDR2 YYREEE (reference sequence). The CDR3 totals 14 residues. The DNA of the CDR3 is TGTGCCAGCAGCTTGGATATATGGGTGGATACGCAGTATTTT. Protein product: CASSLDIWVDTQYF.

The gene calls are TRBV19 and TRBJ1-4; D not certain. This CDR3 spans 15 amino acids. Per the germline V gene, CDR1 is LNHDA and CDR2 is SQIVND (reference sequence). The germline V and J ends were trimmed by 6 bases and 2 bases, with 13 bases remaining between them. CDR3 in amino acids: CASSVTQDTNEKLFF. CDR3 coding DNA: TGTGCCAGTAGCGTTACTCAGGATACTAATGAAAAACTGTTTTTT. The variable domain in full, with the rest retrieved from reference TRBV19 and TRBJ1-4, is DGGITQSPKYLFRKEGQNVTLSCEQNLNHDAMYWYRQDPGQGLRLIYYSQIVNDFQKGDIAEGYSVSREKKESFPLTVTSAQKNPTAFYLCASSVTQDTNEKLFFGSGTQLSVL.

V is TRBV28 and J is TRBJ2-7; no clear D gene. The CDR3 sequence is 12 residues long. Per germline, CDR1 MDHEN and CDR2 SYDVKM. V lost 9 bases and J lost 3, with 12 bases in between. The CDR3 spells CASKGSNYEQYF. The DNA for the CDR3 is TGTGCCAGTAAGGGTTCCAACTACGAGCAGTACTTC.

The chain uses TRBV5-1 and TRBJ1-3, with TRBD1 matching over 9 bases. This CDR3 contains 14 residues. CDR1 and CDR2 (germline): SGHRS, YFSETQ. The V gene end was trimmed by 5 bases and the J gene end by 8 bases; junction bases not matched to a gene: 8. CDR3 sequence: CASSWTGEKDTIYF. DNA of the CDR3: TGCGCCAGCAGTTGGACAGGGGAGAAAGACACCATATATTTT.

Comment on this clone: Being one base from a much bigger clone, this may be a read error. Other nucleotide sequences from this sample produce the same CDR3. This rearrangement joins TRBV18 to TRBJ1-1, with no clear D. Germline CDR1 reads KGHSH; CDR2 reads LQKENI. The CDR3 has 15 residues. V shed 3 bases and J shed 1 base, with 12 bases lying between them. CDR3 in DNA: TGTGCCAGCTCACCGCCGGTCCGCTCGAACACTGAAGCTTTCTTT. It encodes CASSPPVRSNTEAFF. Full variable domain (outside the CDR3, taken from reference TRBV18 and TRBJ1-1): NAGVMQNPRHLVRRRGQEARLRCSPMKGHSHVYWYRQLPEEGLKFMVYLQKENIIDESGMPKERFSAEFPKEGPSILRIQQVVRGDSAAYFCASSPPVRSNTEAFFGQGTRLTVV.

The V gene is TRBV30, the J gene TRBJ2-1; 9 bases fit TRBD1. The CDR3 runs to 16 residues. Germline V CDR1 and CDR2: GTSNPN, SVGIG (reference sequence). Trimming cost V 3 bases and J 7 bases; bases outside gene matches: 13. DNA of the CDR3: TGTGCCTGGAGCCCCAGCCCTGGACAGGGGAGAAATGAGCAGTTCTTC. Protein sequence: CAWSPSPGQGRNEQFF.

CDR3 bases: TGTGCCATCAGAGGGGACAGCCCGTCGGGCACCGGGGAGCTGTTTTTT. It yields the protein CAIRGDSPSGTGELFF. This chain joins TRBV10-3 and TRBJ2-2; 7 positions match TRBD1. The J segment lost 4 bases and the V segment lost 6 bases, leaving 11 bases of the junction unmatched. Per germline, CDR1 ENHRY and CDR2 SYGVKD. The length of the CDR3 is 16 residues.

With respect to this clone: The same CDR3 arises from other DNA sequences in this sample as well. The rearrangement uses TRBV18 and TRBJ2-7, with 8 bases that match TRBD2. CDR1 KGHSH and CDR2 LQKENI come from the germline V gene. There are 13 residues in the CDR3. After removal of 6 bases from V and 3 bases from J, the junction contained 4 bases not matched to a gene. For the CDR3, the DNA is TGTGCCAGCTCTCGGGGGGGCCTCTACGAGCAGTACTTC. This sequence encodes CASSRGGLYEQYF.

V usage is TRBV29-1 and J usage is TRBJ2-3, with 8 bases aligning to TRBD2. The ends lost 1 base at V and 2 bases at J; junction bases unmatched: 17. CDR3 size: 19 residues. Germline CDR1 and CDR2: SQVTM and ANQGSEA. Here the CDR3 DNA reads TGCAGCGTTGAAGGGGGCGGGGGGTCCCCGATCTACTACACAGATACGCAGTATTTT. Its translation is CSVEGGGGSPIYYTDTQYF.

This clone came up once. V usage is TRBV29-1 and J usage is TRBJ2-7, with D perhaps matching TRBD1 (6 bases). V was trimmed by 4 bases and J by 3 bases, leaving 28 bases between them. The CDR3 covers 18 residues. Per germline, CDR1 SQVTM and CDR2 ANQGSEA. This CDR3 reads CSVANAGPRDTDLYEQYF. The CDR3 DNA reads TGCAGCGTTGCCAACGCCGGTCCCCGGGACACCGATCTCTACGAGCAGTACTTC.

The V and J genes are TRBV11-1 and TRBJ2-7, with 8 bases lining up with TRBD1. The CDR3 is made up of 16 amino acids. CDR1 and CDR2 from the germline V gene are SGHAT and FQDESV (reference sequence). After removal of 5 bases from V and 0 bases from J, the junction contained 9 bases not matched to a gene. The chain's CDR3 is CASSDITGGPSYEQYF. DNA of the CDR3: TGTGCCAGCAGCGACATAACAGGGGGTCCCTCCTACGAGCAGTACTTC.

Points on this clone: This likely came from a read error, as a far larger clone is one base away. The chain uses TRBV7-6 and TRBJ2-3, with D unresolved. The CDR3 has 14 amino acids. V was trimmed by 5 bases and J by 0 bases, leaving 9 bases between them. Looked up from germline, CDR1 is SGHVS and CDR2 is FNYEAQ. This chain's CDR3 is CASSRETSTDTQYF. CDR3 coding DNA: TGTGCCAGCAGCCGAGAGACTAGCACAGATACGCAGTATTTT.

In its sample, this clone was seen a few times. V and J are TRBV10-2 and TRBJ1-1; no definite D call. V lost 2 bases and J 0 bases, leaving 10 bases between the germline ends. The germline gives CDR1 WSHSY, CDR2 SAAADI. The CDR3 covers 15 residues. CDR3 nucleotides: TGCGCCAGCAGTGAGCAGCTCACTCTGAACACTGAAGCTTTCTTT. Translating gives CASSEQLTLNTEAFF.

This clone has just one count. The chain joins TRBV19 to TRBJ1-2; 9 positions agree with TRBD1. J gave up 2 bases and V 9 bases, and 10 bases lay outside the gene matches. Germline V CDR1 and CDR2: LNHDA, SQIVND (reference sequence). The CDR3 is made up of 15 amino acids. In DNA, the CDR3 is TGTGCCAGCTCCCGGGGGGACAGGGTCAACTATGGCTACACCTTC. Amino acid sequence: CASSRGDRVNYGYTF.

The V and J genes are TRBV6-1 and TRBJ2-7; weak D call: TRBD1 (5 bases). The CDR3 runs to 15 residues. The V and J ends lost 7 bases and 2 bases respectively, with 18 bases between them. From germline, CDR1 is MNHNS and CDR2 SASEGT. The CDR3 DNA follows: TGTGCCAGCATCCCTGCCGCAAGGGGCCCCTACGAGCAGTACTTC. Protein: CASIPAARGPYEQYF.

The V and J genes are TRBV10-3 and TRBJ1-2, with 8 bases lining up with TRBD1. Trimming took 2 bases from V and 5 from J; bases not matched to a gene: 7. Germline-derived CDR1 and CDR2 are ENHRY and SYGVKD. This CDR3 has 15 residues. Here the CDR3 DNA reads TGTGCCATCAGTGAGACCGACAGGGGCCGTTATGGCTACACCTTC. Its translation: CAISETDRGRYGYTF.

The chain links TRBV28 to TRBJ1-3, with TRBD1 identical over 8 bases. There are 16 residues in the CDR3. With 4 bases clipped from V and 0 bases from J, the junction kept 5 bases outside the gene matches. Germline V lookup: CDR1 MDHEN, CDR2 SYDVKM. The CDR3 bases are TGTGCCAGCAGTTCTCCAGGGGGCAGCTCTGGAAACACCATATATTTT. The encoded protein is CASSSPGGSSGNTIYF.

This clone was recorded only once. V usage is TRBV28 and J usage is TRBJ1-5, with D perhaps matching TRBD1 (5 bases). Trimming took off 5 bases at V and 7 bases at J, with 27 bases between the two ends. Germline V gene data show CDR1 as MDHEN and CDR2 as SYDVKM. The CDR3 extends over 18 amino acids. This CDR3 reads CASSPPGGFGAYGQPQHF. CDR3 nucleotide sequence: TGTGCCAGCAGTCCCCCCGGGGGTTTTGGGGCTTATGGACAGCCCCAGCATTTT.

The chain couples TRBV7-9 to TRBJ2-6; D not resolved. There are 14 residues in the CDR3. Per germline, CDR1 SEHNR and CDR2 FQNEAQ (reference sequence). V was trimmed by 3 bases and J by 4 bases, leaving 7 bases between them. The CDR3 bases are TGTGCCAGCAGCTTGTCGGGCGGGGCCAACGTCCTGACTTTC. Translated, it gives CASSLSGGANVLTF.